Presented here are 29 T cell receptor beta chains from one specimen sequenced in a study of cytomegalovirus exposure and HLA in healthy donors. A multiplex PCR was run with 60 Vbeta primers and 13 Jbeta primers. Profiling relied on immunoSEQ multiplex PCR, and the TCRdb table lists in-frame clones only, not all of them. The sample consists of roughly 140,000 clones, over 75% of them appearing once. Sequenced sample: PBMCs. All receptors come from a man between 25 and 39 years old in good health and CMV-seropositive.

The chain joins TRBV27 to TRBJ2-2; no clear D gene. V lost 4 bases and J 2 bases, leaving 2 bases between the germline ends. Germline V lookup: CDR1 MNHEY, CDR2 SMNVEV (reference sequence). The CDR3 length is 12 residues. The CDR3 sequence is CASSSNTGELFF. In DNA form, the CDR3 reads TGTGCCAGCAGTTCTAACACCGGGGAGCTGTTTTTT.

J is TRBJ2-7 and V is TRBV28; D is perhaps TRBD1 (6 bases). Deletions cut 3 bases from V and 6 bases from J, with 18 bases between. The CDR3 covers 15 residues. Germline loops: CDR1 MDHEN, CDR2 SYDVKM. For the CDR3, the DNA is TGTGCCAGCAGTTTGGATACAGGGAAAAGAATCGAGCAGTACTTC. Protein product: CASSLDTGKRIEQYF.

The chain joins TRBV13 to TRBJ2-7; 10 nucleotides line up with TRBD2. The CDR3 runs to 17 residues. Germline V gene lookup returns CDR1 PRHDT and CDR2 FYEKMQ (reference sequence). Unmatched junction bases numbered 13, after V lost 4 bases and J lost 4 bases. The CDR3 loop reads CASSSRTSGLGSYEQYF. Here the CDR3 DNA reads TGTGCCAGCAGCTCTCGGACTAGCGGACTCGGGTCGTACGAGCAGTACTTC.

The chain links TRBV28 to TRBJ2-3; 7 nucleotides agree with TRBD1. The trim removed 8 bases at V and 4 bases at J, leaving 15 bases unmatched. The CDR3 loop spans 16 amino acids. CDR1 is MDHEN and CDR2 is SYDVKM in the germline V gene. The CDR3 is CASQPGQRQTPDTQYF. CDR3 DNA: TGTGCCAGCCAACCGGGACAGAGGCAAACGCCAGATACGCAGTATTTT.

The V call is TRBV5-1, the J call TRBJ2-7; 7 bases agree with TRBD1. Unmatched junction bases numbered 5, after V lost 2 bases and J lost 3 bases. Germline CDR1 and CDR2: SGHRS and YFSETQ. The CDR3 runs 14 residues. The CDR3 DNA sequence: TGCGCCAGCAGCTTAACAGGGGACATCTACGAGCAGTACTTC. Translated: CASSLTGDIYEQYF.

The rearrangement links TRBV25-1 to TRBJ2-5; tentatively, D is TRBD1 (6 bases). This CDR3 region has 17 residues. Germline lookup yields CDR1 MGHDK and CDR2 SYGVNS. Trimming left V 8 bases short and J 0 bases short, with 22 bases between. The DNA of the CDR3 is TGTGCCAGCCGCGGATTATACAGGGCCGTCTACCAAGAGACCCAGTACTTC. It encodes CASRGLYRAVYQETQYF. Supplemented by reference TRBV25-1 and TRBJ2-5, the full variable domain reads EADIYQTPRYLVIGTGKKITLECSQTMGHDKMYWYQQDPGMELHLIHYSYGVNSTEKGDLSSESTVSRIRTEHFPLTLESARPSHTSQYLCASRGLYRAVYQETQYFGPGTRLLVL.

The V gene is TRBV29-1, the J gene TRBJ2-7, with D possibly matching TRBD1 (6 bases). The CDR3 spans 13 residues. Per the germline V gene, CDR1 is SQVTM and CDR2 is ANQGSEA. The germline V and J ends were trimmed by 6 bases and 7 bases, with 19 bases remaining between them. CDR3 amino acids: CSVPPGQPEEQYF. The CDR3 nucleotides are TGCAGCGTCCCACCCGGACAGCCTGAAGAGCAGTACTTC.

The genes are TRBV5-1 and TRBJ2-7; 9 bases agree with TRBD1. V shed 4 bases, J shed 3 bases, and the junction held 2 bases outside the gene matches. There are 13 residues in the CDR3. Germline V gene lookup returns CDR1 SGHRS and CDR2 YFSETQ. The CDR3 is CASSGQGFYEQYF. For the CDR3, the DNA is TGCGCCAGCAGCGGACAGGGGTTCTACGAGCAGTACTTC.

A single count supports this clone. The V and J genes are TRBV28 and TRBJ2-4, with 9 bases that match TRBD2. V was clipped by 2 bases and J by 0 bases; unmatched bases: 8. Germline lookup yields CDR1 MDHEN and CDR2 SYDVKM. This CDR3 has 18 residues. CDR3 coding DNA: TGTGCCAGCAGTTTAGGGGAGACTAGCGGTCTAGCCAAAAACATTCAGTACTTC. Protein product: CASSLGETSGLAKNIQYF.

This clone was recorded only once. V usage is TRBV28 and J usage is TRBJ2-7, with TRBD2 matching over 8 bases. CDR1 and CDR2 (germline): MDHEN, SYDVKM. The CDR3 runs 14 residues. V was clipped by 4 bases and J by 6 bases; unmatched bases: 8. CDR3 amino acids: CASSSGTSLSEQYF. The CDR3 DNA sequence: TGTGCCAGCAGTTCCGGGACTAGTTTAAGCGAGCAGTACTTC.

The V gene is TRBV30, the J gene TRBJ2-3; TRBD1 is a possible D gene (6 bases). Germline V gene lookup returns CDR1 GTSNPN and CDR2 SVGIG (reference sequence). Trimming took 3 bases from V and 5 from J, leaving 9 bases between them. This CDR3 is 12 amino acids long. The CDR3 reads CAWSPGEDTQYF. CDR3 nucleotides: TGTGCCTGGAGCCCAGGGGAAGATACGCAGTATTTT.

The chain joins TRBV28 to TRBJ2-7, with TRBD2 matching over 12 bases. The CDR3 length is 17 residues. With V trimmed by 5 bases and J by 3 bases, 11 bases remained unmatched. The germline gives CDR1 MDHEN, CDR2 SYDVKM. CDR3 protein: CASSPNPPGLAGYEQYF. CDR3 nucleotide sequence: TGTGCCAGCAGTCCCAACCCTCCGGGACTAGCGGGCTACGAGCAGTACTTC. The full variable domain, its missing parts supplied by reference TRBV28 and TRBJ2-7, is DVKVTQSSRYLVKRTGEKVFLECVQDMDHENMFWYRQDPGLGLRLIYFSYDVKMKEKGDIPEGYSVSREKKERFSLILESASTNQTSMYLCASSPNPPGLAGYEQYFGPGTRLTVT.

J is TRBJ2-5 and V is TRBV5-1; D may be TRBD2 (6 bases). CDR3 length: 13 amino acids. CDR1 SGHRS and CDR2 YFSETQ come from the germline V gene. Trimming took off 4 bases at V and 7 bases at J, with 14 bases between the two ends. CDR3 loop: CASSPTGLATQYF. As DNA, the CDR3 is TGCGCCAGCAGCCCCACGGGACTGGCGACCCAGTACTTC.

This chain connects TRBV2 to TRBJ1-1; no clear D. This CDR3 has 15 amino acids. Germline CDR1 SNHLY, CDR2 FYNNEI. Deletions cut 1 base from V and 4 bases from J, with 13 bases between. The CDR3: CASSEDATEITEAFF. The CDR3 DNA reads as TGTGCCAGCAGTGAAGACGCAACTGAGATCACTGAAGCTTTCTTT.

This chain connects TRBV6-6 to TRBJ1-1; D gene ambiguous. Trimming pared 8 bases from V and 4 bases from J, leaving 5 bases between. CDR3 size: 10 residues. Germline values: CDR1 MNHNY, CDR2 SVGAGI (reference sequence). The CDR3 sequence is CASGLTEAFF. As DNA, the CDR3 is TGTGCCAGCGGACTCACTGAAGCTTTCTTT.

CDR3 sequence: CATTSGRLGNTGELFF. For the CDR3, the DNA is TGTGCCACCACTAGCGGGAGGCTTGGGAACACCGGGGAGCTGTTTTTT. The J gene is TRBJ2-2, the V gene TRBV15; 11 nucleotides agree with TRBD2. The V and J ends lost 7 bases and 1 base, in that order; junction bases with no gene match: 5. The CDR3 consists of 16 residues. Germline CDR1 is LNHNV and CDR2 is YYDKDF (reference sequence).

The DNA of the CDR3 is TGTGCCAGCAGTATCCCTGGACAGGTGTACTACGAGCAGTACTTC. Translating it yields CASSIPGQVYYEQYF. The V and J genes are TRBV27 and TRBJ2-7; 7 bases agree with TRBD1. J gave up 3 bases and V 5 bases, and 10 bases lay outside the gene matches. Germline CDR1 MNHEY, CDR2 SMNVEV (reference sequence). The CDR3 contains 15 residues.

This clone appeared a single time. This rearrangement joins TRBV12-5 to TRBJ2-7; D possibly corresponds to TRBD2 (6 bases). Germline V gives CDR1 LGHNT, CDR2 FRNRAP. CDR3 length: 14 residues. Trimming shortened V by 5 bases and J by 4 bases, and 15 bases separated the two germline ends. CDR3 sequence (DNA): TGTGCTAGTGGTACCCCGGGAGAGGGATACGAGCAGTACTTC. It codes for CASGTPGEGYEQYF. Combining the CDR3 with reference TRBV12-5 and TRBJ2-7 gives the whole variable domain DARVTQTPRHKVTEMGQEVTMRCQPILGHNTVFWYRQTMMQGLELLAYFRNRAPLDDSGMPKDRFSAEMPDATLATLKIQPSEPRDSAVYFCASGTPGEGYEQYFGPGTRLTVT.

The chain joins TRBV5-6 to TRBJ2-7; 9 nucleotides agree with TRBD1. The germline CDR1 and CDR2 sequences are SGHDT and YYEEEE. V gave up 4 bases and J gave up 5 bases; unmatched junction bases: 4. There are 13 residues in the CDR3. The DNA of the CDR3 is TGTGCCAGCAGCCGGGACAGGGACCACGAGCAGTACTTC. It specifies CASSRDRDHEQYF.

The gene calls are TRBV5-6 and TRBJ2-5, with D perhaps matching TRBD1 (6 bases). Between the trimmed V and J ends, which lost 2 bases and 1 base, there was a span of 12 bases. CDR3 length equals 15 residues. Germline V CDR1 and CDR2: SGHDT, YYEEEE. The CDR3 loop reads CASSFYSGAQETQYF. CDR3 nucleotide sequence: TGTGCCAGCAGCTTTTACTCAGGGGCCCAAGAGACCCAGTACTTC.

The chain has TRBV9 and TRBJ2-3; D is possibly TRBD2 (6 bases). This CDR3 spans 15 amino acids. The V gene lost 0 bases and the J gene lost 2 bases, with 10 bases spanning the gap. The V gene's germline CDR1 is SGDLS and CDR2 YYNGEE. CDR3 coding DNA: TGTGCCAGCAGCGTAGGCCGGGAGAACACAGATACGCAGTATTTT. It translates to CASSVGRENTDTQYF.

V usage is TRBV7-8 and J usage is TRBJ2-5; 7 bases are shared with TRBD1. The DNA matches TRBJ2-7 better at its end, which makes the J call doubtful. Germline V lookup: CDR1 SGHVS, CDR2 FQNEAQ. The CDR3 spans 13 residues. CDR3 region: CASSYRDSYEQYF. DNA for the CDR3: TGTGCCAGCAGCTACCGGGACAGCTACGAGCAGTACTTC.

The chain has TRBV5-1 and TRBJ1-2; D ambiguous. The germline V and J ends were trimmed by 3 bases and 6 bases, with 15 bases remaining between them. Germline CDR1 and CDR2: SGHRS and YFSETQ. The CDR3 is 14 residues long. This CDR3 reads CASSSLALRDGYTF. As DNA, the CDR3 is TGCGCCAGCAGCTCGCTTGCCCTGAGAGATGGCTACACCTTC.

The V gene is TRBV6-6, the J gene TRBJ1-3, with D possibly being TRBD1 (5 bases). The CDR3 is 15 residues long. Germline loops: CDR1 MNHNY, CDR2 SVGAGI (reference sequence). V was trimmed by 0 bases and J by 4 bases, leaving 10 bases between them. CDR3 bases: TGTGCCAGCAGTTACTCGGGGCGAATAGGAAACACCATATATTTT. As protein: CASSYSGRIGNTIYF.

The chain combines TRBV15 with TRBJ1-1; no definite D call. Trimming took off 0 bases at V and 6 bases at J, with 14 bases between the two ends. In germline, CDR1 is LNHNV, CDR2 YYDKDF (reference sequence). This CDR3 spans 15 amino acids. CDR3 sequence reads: CATSRDNWGSAEAFF. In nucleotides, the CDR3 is TGTGCCACCAGCAGAGATAATTGGGGTAGCGCTGAAGCTTTCTTT. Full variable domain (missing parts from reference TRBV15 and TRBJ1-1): DAMVIQNPRYQVTQFGKPVTLSCSQTLNHNVMYWYQQKSSQAPKLLFHYYDKDFNNEADTPDNFQSRRPNTSFCFLDIRSPGLGDTAMYLCATSRDNWGSAEAFFGQGTRLTVV.

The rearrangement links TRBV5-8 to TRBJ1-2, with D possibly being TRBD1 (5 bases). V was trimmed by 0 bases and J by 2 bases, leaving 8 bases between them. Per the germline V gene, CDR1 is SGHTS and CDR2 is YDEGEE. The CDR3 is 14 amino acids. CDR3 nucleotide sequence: TGTGCCAGCAGCTTGGGGGCAGGGAACTATGGCTACACCTTC. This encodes CASSLGAGNYGYTF.

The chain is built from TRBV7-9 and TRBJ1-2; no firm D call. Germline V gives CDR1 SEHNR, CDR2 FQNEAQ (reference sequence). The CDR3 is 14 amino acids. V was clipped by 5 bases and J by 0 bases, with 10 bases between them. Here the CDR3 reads CASSREAANYGYTF. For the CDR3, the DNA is TGTGCCAGCAGCCGAGAGGCCGCTAACTATGGCTACACCTTC.

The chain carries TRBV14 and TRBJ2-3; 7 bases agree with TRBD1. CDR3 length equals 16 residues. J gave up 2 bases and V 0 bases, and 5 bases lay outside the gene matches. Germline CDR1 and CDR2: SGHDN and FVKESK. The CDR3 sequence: CASSQEYRGFTDTQYF. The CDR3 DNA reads TGTGCCAGCAGCCAAGAATACAGGGGATTCACAGATACGCAGTATTTT.

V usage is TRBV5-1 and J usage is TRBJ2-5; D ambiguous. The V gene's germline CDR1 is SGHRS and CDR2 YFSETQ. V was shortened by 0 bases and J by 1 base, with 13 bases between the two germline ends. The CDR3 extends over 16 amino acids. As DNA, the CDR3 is TGCGCCAGCAGCTTGGAGTACACCAGTTCCCAAGAGACCCAGTACTTC. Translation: CASSLEYTSSQETQYF.